Described below is a single T cell receptor beta chain sequence and its context. There are a few counts of this clonotype. There is no known antigen for this receptor. No base quality information exists; no much larger clone differs at one position. Clipping removes 4 bases from V and 10 bases from J, with 9 as the unmatched junction base count. Measured from the cysteine to the phenylalanine, the CDR3 is 15 residues long. The retained sequence is limited to the CDR3, 45 bases, with the frame set at the first base. Based on the germline V gene, the CDR1 and CDR2 sequences are SGDLS and YYNGEE. The receptor library was made with PCR. Sequencing was performed on an Illumina HiSeq 2500. Molecular barcoding was employed in the preparation of TCR libraries, with unique molecular identifiers being used to normalize TCRbeta repertoire quantification. The public reads were reprocessed in TCRdb via fastp at Q25 and MiXCR, keeping in-frame beta chains. Each CDR3 protein appears once, grouped with its most common genes and DNA. The sample has approximately 980,000 distinct CDR3 sequences on record, about 30% of them singletons. The ten largest clones add up to about 28% of the sample.

This sample is drawn from a study of T-cell reconstitution after alpha-beta-depleted transplantation in children (dated by TCRdb to 2016 to 2018). In terms of the full investigation: The study quantitatively tracked T-cell immune reconstitution after TCRalphabeta/CD19-depleted allogeneic hematopoietic cell transplantation in children using TCR repertoire profiling.

Read against the paper, the sample's treatment or condition label means: allogeneic hematopoietic cell transplantation with graft depleted of TCRalphabeta T cells and CD19 B cells. TCRalphabeta/CD19-depleted allogeneic hematopoietic cell grafts were given to the transplant recipients, all of whom were children. Points the paper makes about the study in general: Over the following months the frequencies of hyperexpanded clones went down, and after one year T-cell counts and TCRbeta diversity were mostly credited to newly produced T cells. In some patients, high TCRbeta diversity at day 60 was attributed to recipient T cells and intrathymic progenitors that had survived conditioning. About two months after transplant, the apparently early recovery of alphabetaT-cell counts reportedly depended on just several hundred clones that had expanded rapidly and came from non-depleted graft cells.

This sample comprised PBMCs, mostly from graft donor cells, obtained 360 days after TCRalphabeta/CD19-depleted stem cell transplant. This clonotype was obtained from a boy in the first two years of life who had a stem cell transplant for SCID, so the T cells may come from the graft donor. The chain was built from TRBV9 and TRBJ1-6, with 9 bases matching TRBD1. The DNA reads TGTGCCAGCAGCCTACTACAGGGACAGGGATCACCCCTCCACTTT. Translated, this is CASSLLQGQGSPLHF.